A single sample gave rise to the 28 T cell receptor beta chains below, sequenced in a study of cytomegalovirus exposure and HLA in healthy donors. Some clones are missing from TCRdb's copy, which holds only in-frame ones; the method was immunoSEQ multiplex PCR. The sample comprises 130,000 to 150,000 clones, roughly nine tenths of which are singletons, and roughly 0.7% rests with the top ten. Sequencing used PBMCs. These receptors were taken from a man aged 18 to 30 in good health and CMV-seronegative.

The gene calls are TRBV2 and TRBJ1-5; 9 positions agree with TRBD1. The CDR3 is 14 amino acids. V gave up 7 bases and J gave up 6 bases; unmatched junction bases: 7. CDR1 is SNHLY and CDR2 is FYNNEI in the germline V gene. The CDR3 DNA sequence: TGTGCCAGCAAGCAATTGACAGGGGGTCAGCCCCAGCATTTT. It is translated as CASKQLTGGQPQHF.

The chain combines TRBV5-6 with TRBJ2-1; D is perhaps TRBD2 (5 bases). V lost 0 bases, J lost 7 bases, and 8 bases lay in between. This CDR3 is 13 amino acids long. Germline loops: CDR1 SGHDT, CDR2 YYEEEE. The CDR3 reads CASSLGLSNEQFF. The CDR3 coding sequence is TGTGCCAGCAGCTTGGGACTATCTAATGAGCAGTTCTTC.

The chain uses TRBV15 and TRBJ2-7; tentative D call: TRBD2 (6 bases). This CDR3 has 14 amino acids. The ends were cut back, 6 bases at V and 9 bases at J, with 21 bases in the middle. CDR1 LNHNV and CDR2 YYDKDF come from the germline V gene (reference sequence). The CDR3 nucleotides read TGTGCCACCAGGAGGGGCATCGACTTTAGCGGGCAGTACTTC. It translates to CATRRGIDFSGQYF.

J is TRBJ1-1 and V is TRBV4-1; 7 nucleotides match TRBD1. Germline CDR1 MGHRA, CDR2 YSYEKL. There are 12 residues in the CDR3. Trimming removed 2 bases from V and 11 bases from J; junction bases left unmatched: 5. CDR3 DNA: TGCGCCAGCAGCCAACTACAGGGGAACGCTTTCTTT. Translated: CASSQLQGNAFF.

The CDR3 region has the DNA TGTGCCAGCACCCCCGGGACAGGGGGCCGCTATGGCTACACCTTC. Translating it yields CASTPGTGGRYGYTF. The J gene is TRBJ1-2, the V gene TRBV6-4, with 12 bases fitting TRBD1. The CDR3 is 15 residues long. J was trimmed by 4 bases and V by 7 bases; bases with no gene match: 7. Germline lookup yields CDR1 MRHNA and CDR2 SNTAGT.

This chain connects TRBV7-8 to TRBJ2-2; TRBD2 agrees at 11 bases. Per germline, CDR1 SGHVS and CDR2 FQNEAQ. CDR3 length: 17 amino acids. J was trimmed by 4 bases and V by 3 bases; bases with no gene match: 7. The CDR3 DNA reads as TGTGCCAGCAGCTTCGGCTCGGGACTAGCGGTCACCGGGGAGCTGTTTTTT. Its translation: CASSFGSGLAVTGELFF.

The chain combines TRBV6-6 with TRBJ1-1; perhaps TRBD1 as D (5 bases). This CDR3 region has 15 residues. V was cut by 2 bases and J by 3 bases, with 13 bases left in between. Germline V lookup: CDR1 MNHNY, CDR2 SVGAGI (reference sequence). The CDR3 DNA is TGTGCCAGCAGTTACCTTCCAGGGAGGGACACTGAAGCTTTCTTT. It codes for CASSYLPGRDTEAFF.

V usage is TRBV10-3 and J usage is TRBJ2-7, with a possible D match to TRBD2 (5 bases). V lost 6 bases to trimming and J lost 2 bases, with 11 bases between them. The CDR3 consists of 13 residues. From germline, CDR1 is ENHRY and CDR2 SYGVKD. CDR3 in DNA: TGTGCCATCAGAGAGGGCAATCCCTACGAGCAGTACTTC. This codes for CAIREGNPYEQYF.

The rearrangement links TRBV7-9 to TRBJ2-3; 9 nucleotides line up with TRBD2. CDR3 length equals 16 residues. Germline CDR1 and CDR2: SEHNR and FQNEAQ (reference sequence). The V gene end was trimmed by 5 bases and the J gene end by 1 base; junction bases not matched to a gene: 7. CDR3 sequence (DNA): TGTGCCAGCAGCGCGCCGGGACTAGCTGGCACAGATACGCAGTATTTT. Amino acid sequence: CASSAPGLAGTDTQYF.

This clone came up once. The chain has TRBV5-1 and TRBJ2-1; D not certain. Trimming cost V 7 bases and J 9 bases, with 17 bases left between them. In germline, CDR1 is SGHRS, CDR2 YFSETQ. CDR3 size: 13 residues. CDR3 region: CASSPAAFAEQFF. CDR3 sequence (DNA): TGCGCCAGCTCACCGGCGGCCTTCGCTGAGCAGTTCTTC.

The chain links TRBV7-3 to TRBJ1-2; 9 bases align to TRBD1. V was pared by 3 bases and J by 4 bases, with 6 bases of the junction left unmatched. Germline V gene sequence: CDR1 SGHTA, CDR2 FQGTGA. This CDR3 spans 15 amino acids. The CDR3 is CASSFRLQGAYGYTF. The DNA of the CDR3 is TGTGCCAGCAGCTTCCGATTACAGGGGGCCTATGGCTACACCTTC.

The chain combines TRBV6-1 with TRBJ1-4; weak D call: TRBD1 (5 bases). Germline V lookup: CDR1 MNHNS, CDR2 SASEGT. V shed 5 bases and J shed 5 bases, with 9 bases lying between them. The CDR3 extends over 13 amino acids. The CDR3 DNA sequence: TGTGCCAGCAGTTGGAGGGACAATGAAAAACTGTTTTTT. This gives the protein CASSWRDNEKLFF.

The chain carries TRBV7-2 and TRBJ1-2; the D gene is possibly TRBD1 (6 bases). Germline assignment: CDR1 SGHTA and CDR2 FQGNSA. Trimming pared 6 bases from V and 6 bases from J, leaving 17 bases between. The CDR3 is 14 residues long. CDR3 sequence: CASRPGTPRDGYTF. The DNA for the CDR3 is TGTGCCAGCAGGCCCGGGACACCTCGGGATGGCTACACCTTC.

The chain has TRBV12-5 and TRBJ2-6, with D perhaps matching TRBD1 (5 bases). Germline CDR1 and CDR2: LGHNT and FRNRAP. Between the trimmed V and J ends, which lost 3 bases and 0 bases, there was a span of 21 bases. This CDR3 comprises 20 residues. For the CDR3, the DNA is TGTGCTAGTGGTTTAGTCCAACAGGTGCCCCTCCTCTCTGGGGCCAACGTCCTGACTTTC. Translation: CASGLVQQVPLLSGANVLTF. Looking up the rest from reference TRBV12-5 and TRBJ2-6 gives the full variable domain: DARVTQTPRHKVTEMGQEVTMRCQPILGHNTVFWYRQTMMQGLELLAYFRNRAPLDDSGMPKDRFSAEMPDATLATLKIQPSEPRDSAVYFCASGLVQQVPLLSGANVLTFGAGSRLTVL.

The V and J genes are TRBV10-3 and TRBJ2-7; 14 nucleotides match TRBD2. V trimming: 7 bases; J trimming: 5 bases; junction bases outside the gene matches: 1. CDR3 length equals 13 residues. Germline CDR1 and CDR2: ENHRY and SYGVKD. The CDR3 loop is CAIKGLAGDEQYF. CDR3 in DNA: TGTGCCATCAAGGGACTAGCGGGGGACGAGCAGTACTTC.

CDR3 protein: CASSRGRDWDWGTDTQYF. CDR3 nucleotide sequence: TGTGCCAGCAGCCGGGGCCGGGACTGGGACTGGGGGACAGATACGCAGTATTTT. The chain carries TRBV7-9 and TRBJ2-3; tentatively, D is TRBD2 (6 bases). This CDR3 has 18 residues. CDR1 and CDR2 (germline): SEHNR, FQNEAQ (reference sequence). V lost 5 bases to trimming and J lost 3 bases, with 24 bases between them.

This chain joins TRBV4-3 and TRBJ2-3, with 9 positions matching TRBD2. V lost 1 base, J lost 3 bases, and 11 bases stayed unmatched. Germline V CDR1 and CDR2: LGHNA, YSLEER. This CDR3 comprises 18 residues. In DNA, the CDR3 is TGCGCCAGCAGCCAAGCCTGGGGTAGCGGGAGTAGGACAGATACGCAGTATTTT. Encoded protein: CASSQAWGSGSRTDTQYF.

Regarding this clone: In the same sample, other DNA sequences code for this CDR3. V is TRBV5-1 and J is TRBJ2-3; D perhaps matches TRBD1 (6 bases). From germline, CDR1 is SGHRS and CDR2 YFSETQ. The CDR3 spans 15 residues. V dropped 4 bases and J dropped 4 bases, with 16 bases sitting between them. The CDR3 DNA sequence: TGCGCCAGCAGCCTCAGGGGTCTAGCTGCAGATACGCAGTATTTT. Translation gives CASSLRGLAADTQYF.

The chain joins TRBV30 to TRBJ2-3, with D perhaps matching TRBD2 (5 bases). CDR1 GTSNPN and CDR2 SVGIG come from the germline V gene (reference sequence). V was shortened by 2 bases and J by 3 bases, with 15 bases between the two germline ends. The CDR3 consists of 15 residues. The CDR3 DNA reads TGTGCCTGGAGTCTGGCGGGTTGGGGAACAGATACGCAGTATTTT. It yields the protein CAWSLAGWGTDTQYF.

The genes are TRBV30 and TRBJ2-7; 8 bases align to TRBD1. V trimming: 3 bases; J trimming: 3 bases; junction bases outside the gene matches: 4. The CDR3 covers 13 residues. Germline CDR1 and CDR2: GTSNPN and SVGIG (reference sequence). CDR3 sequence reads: CAWRRDRGYEQYF. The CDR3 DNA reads TGTGCCTGGAGACGAGACAGGGGCTACGAGCAGTACTTC.

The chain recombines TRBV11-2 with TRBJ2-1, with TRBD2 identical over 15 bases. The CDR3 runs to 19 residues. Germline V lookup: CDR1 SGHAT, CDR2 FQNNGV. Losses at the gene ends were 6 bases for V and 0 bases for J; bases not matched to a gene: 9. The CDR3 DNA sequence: TGTGCCAGCAGTTTGGGACTAGCGGGAGGAAGGAGCTCCTACAATGAGCAGTTCTTC. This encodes CASSLGLAGGRSSYNEQFF.

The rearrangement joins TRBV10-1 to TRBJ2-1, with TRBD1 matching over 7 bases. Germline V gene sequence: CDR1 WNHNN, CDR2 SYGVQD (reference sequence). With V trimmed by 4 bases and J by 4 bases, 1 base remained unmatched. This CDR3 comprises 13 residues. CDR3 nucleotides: TGCGCCAGCAGTGCGGGACAGTACAATGAGCAGTTCTTC. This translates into CASSAGQYNEQFF.

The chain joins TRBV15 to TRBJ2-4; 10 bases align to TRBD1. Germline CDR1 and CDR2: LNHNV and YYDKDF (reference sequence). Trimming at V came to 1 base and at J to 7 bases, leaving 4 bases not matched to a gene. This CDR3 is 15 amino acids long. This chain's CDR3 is CATSRVPGQGNIQYF. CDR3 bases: TGTGCCACCAGCAGAGTCCCGGGACAGGGGAACATTCAGTACTTC.

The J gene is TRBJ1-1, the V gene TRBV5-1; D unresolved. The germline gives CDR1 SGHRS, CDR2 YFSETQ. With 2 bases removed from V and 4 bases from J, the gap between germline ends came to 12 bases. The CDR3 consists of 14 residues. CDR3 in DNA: TGCGCCAGCAGCTTTAAGGGAGCAGGCACTGAAGCTTTCTTT. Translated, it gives CASSFKGAGTEAFF.

The CDR3 nucleotides read TGTGCCAGCAGACTCGGGACACTCGGGAACACTGAAGCTTTCTTT. Protein: CASRLGTLGNTEAFF. The V call is TRBV7-9, the J call TRBJ1-1, with D perhaps TRBD1 (6 bases). The CDR3 is 15 amino acids. Germline V lookup: CDR1 SEHNR, CDR2 FQNEAQ (reference sequence). V lost 6 bases and J lost 1, with 15 bases in between.

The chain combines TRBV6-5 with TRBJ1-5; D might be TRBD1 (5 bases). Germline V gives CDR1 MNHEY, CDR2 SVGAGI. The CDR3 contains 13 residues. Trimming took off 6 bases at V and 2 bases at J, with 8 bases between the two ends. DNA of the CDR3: TGTGCCAGCAGACCGGGGGGCAATCAGCCCCAGCATTTT. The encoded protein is CASRPGGNQPQHF.

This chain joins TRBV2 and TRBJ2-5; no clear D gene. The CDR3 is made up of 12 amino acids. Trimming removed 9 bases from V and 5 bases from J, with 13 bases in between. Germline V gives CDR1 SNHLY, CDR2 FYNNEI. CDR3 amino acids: CASRPSGETQYF. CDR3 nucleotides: TGTGCCAGTCGACCCTCCGGGGAGACCCAGTACTTC.

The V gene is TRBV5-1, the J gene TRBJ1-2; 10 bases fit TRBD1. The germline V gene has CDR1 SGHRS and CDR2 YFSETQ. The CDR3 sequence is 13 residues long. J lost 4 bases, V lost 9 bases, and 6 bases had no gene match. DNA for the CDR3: TGCGCCACCACGACAGGGGGCTCCTATGGCTACACCTTC. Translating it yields CATTTGGSYGYTF.